This entry lists 10 T cell receptor beta chains sequenced from one sample in a study of CD8+ T cells in alopecia areata. Reverse transcribed after extraction, RNA yielded cDNA as the sequencing template. Data came from immunoSEQ multiplex PCR; TCRdb stores just in-frame clones and leaves some out. The sample has about 150,000 clones, 40% to 60% seen once. This sample comprised CD8+ T cells sorted from blood, obtained at week 0. The receptors shown here come from a human donor with alopecia areata.

The chain uses TRBV27 and TRBJ2-4; maybe TRBD1 (5 bases). Trimming shortened V by 4 bases and J by 9 bases, and 13 bases separated the two germline ends. The CDR3 is made up of 13 amino acids. The V gene's germline CDR1 is MNHEY and CDR2 SMNVEV (reference sequence). CDR3 sequence: CASSSLGVAIQYF. In DNA, the CDR3 is TGTGCCAGCAGTTCCCTAGGGGTGGCCATTCAGTACTTC.

The chain links TRBV25-1 to TRBJ1-4, with D unresolved. CDR1 is MGHDK, CDR2 SYGVNS, per germline. This CDR3 region has 15 residues. V was trimmed by 4 bases and J by 12 bases, leaving 21 bases between them. The CDR3 is CASSGEGLLEQELFF. DNA of the CDR3: TGTGCCAGCAGTGGGGAAGGGCTACTCGAGCAGGAACTGTTTTTT.

The rearrangement uses TRBV2 and TRBJ1-2; D might be TRBD1 (5 bases). The germline V gene has CDR1 SNHLY and CDR2 FYNNEI. CDR3 length: 13 residues. Deletions cut 11 bases from V and 5 bases from J, with 18 bases between. CDR3 loop: CADGSGDRYGYTF. The CDR3 nucleotides are TGTGCCGACGGTTCGGGGGATAGGTATGGCTACACCTTC.

The gene calls are TRBV29-1 and TRBJ1-1, with a tentative D call TRBD1 (5 bases). V dropped 4 bases and J dropped 7 bases, with 13 bases sitting between them. CDR1 is SQVTM and CDR2 is ANQGSEA in the germline V gene. This CDR3 is 12 amino acids long. The CDR3, as DNA: TGCAGCGTTGTAGGAGGGCAGGGTGAAGCTTTCTTT. Amino acids: CSVVGGQGEAFF. Full variable domain (rest looked up from reference TRBV29-1 and TRBJ1-1): SAVISQKPSRDICQRGTSLTIQCQVDSQVTMMFWYRQQPGQSLTLIATANQGSEATYESGFVIDKFPISRPNLTFSTLTVSNMSPEDSSIYLCSVVGGQGEAFFGQGTRLTVV.

This clone turned up a few times. This chain links TRBV29-1 with TRBJ2-7; no reliable D call. V was cut by 5 bases and J by 6 bases, with 14 bases left in between. The germline V gene encodes CDR1 SQVTM and CDR2 ANQGSEA. This CDR3 is built from 12 residues. CDR3 amino acids: CSVLHQNSEQYF. CDR3 bases: TGCAGCGTTCTGCACCAAAACAGCGAGCAGTACTTC.

This clone was found a few times. The rearrangement joins TRBV2 to TRBJ1-4; D gene ambiguous. V lost 7 bases, J lost 7 bases, and 22 bases lay in between. Germline CDR1 is SNHLY and CDR2 is FYNNEI. The CDR3 sequence is 16 residues long. The CDR3 region has the DNA TGTGCCAGCAAGGTTGGCTTAAGGGCGTCTGGTGAAAAACTGTTTTTT. Amino acid sequence: CASKVGLRASGEKLFF.

The chain couples TRBV29-1 to TRBJ2-7; 7 bases are a match to TRBD1. The germline gives CDR1 SQVTM, CDR2 ANQGSEA. V gave up 3 bases and J gave up 2 bases; unmatched junction bases: 7. The CDR3 sequence is 14 residues long. The CDR3, as DNA: TGCAGCGTTGAGGAGGACAGGACACCCTACGAGCAGTACTTC. Protein product: CSVEEDRTPYEQYF.

The table lists this clone with many counts. The V call is TRBV5-1, the J call TRBJ2-7; 7 bases align to TRBD1. This CDR3 has 13 residues. Germline assignment: CDR1 SGHRS and CDR2 YFSETQ. Germline trimming cut 4 bases from V and 4 bases from J; bases unmatched to any gene: 5. In DNA, the CDR3 is TGCGCCAGCAGCGGCGACAGGGTGTACGAGCAGTACTTC. Translating it yields CASSGDRVYEQYF. The full variable domain, in which reference TRBV5-1 and TRBJ2-7 provide the parts outside the CDR3, is KAGVTQTPRYLIKTRGQQVTLSCSPISGHRSVSWYQQTPGQGLQFLFEYFSETQRNKGNFPGRFSGRQFSNSRSEMNVSTLELGDSALYLCASSGDRVYEQYFGPGTRLTVT.

This clone was detected only a few times. The chain has TRBV5-4 and TRBJ1-6; 11 bases agree with TRBD1. CDR1 SGHNT and CDR2 YYREEE come from the germline V gene (reference sequence). The V segment lost 2 bases and the J segment 9 bases; nucleotides outside the gene matches: 4. CDR3 length equals 15 residues. DNA of the CDR3: TGTGCCAGCAGCTTTCGGGACAGGGGGTTTTCACCCCTCCACTTT. Encoded protein: CASSFRDRGFSPLHF.

This chain connects TRBV4-3 to TRBJ2-5; TRBD1 might be the D (6 bases). The germline V gene has CDR1 LGHNA and CDR2 YSLEER. CDR3 length: 15 amino acids. Trimming left V 2 bases short and J 0 bases short, with 10 bases between. The CDR3 here is CASSQTYRDQETQYF. The CDR3 DNA reads TGCGCCAGCAGCCAAACTTACAGGGACCAAGAGACCCAGTACTTC.